One and the same sample provided the 13 T cell receptor beta chains below, sequenced in a study of blood T cell repertoires in COVID-19. Some clones are missing from TCRdb's copy, which holds only in-frame ones; the method was immunoSEQ multiplex PCR. Here the sample spans about 130,000 clones, more than 75% being singletons. What was sequenced was peripheral blood. These receptors all come from a man over 45 with active COVID-19.

This chain links TRBV18 with TRBJ2-3; tentatively, D is TRBD1 (6 bases). V lost 3 bases to trimming and J lost 0 bases, with 10 bases between them. Germline V CDR1 and CDR2: KGHSH, LQKENI. The CDR3 sequence is 15 residues long. CDR3 loop: CASSPWTASTDTQYF. In DNA, the CDR3 is TGTGCCAGCTCACCCTGGACAGCTAGCACAGATACGCAGTATTTT.

The CDR3 loop reads CASSLGQGPTEAFF. CDR3 sequence (DNA): TGTGCCAGCAGCCTAGGACAGGGGCCCACTGAAGCTTTCTTT. The chain uses TRBV11-3 and TRBJ1-1, with 9 positions matching TRBD1. Germline trimming cut 5 bases from V and 4 bases from J; bases unmatched to any gene: 5. The CDR3 covers 14 residues. From germline, CDR1 is SGHNT and CDR2 YENEEA.

The rearrangement joins TRBV10-2 to TRBJ2-3; 12 bases are shared with TRBD2. Trimming took 7 bases from V and 8 from J; bases not matched to a gene: 13. There are 16 residues in the CDR3. Germline-derived CDR1 and CDR2 are WSHSY and SAAADI. This CDR3 is CASTPLAGGPGGTQYF. Written as DNA, the CDR3 is TGCGCCAGCACTCCCCTAGCGGGAGGGCCAGGTGGTACGCAGTATTTT.

The rearrangement links TRBV5-4 to TRBJ2-7; possibly TRBD2 for D (5 bases). Germline V gene sequence: CDR1 SGHNT, CDR2 YYREEE (reference sequence). CDR3 length: 15 residues. V was shortened by 0 bases and J by 7 bases, with 17 bases between the two germline ends. The CDR3 bases are TGTGCCAGCAGCTTGGGATGGGAGACTATGGAGGAGCAGTACTTC. Amino acid sequence: CASSLGWETMEEQYF.

A note on this clone: The same CDR3 also results from other DNA sequences found in this sample. The chain combines TRBV27 with TRBJ2-1; 7 bases are shared with TRBD2. From germline, CDR1 is MNHEY and CDR2 SMNVEV (reference sequence). CDR3 length equals 15 residues. V lost 10 bases and J lost 2; bases outside the gene matches: 11. The CDR3 spells CAIGPLGLTYNEQFF. CDR3 nucleotides: TGTGCCATCGGCCCCCTGGGACTAACCTACAATGAGCAGTTCTTC.

This chain links TRBV3-1 (or the pseudogene TRBV3-2) with TRBJ2-3; D remains unclear. This CDR3 is built from 15 residues. Germline CDR1 reads LGHDT; CDR2 reads YNNKEL (reference sequence). V was pared by 4 bases and J by 1 base, with 12 bases between. The CDR3 region has the DNA TGTGCCAGCAGCCCCTACCGAGGCGGCACAGATACGCAGTATTTT. It specifies CASSPYRGGTDTQYF.

V usage is TRBV7-3 and J usage is TRBJ1-3; tentatively, D is TRBD1 (5 bases). CDR1 and CDR2 (germline): SGHTA, FQGTGA. V was trimmed by 2 bases and J by 1 base, leaving 15 bases between them. The CDR3 runs to 17 residues. The CDR3 loop is CASSLRTHRRSGNTIYF. Here the CDR3 DNA reads TGTGCCAGCAGCTTACGTACGCACAGGCGATCTGGAAACACCATATATTTT.

The chain joins TRBV18 to TRBJ1-1, with 9 nucleotides matching TRBD1. There are 17 residues in the CDR3. J gave up 1 base and V 0 bases, and 6 bases lay outside the gene matches. Germline CDR1 is KGHSH and CDR2 is LQKENI. The CDR3 DNA follows: TGTGCCAGCTCACCACCCGGACAGGGGAAGAGGAACACTGAAGCTTTCTTT. Its translation is CASSPPGQGKRNTEAFF.

This chain connects TRBV9 to TRBJ1-6, with TRBD1 as a possible D gene (5 bases). The length of the CDR3 is 14 residues. The V end was cut by 3 bases, the J end by 7 bases, with 11 bases between. The germline CDR1 and CDR2 sequences are SGDLS and YYNGEE. The DNA for the CDR3 is TGTGCCAGCAGCGGGAGGGGACGGAATTCACCCCTCCACTTT. The encoded protein is CASSGRGRNSPLHF.

This rearrangement joins TRBV2 to TRBJ1-6; D unclear. Trimming stripped 5 bases from V and 2 bases from J, with 10 bases between. Germline V gives CDR1 SNHLY, CDR2 FYNNEI. The CDR3 extends over 15 amino acids. CDR3 DNA sequence: TGTGCCAGCAGTCCGCCGACACCCTATAATTCACCCCTCCACTTT. Protein: CASSPPTPYNSPLHF.

The chain carries TRBV27 and TRBJ1-4; D is unclear. The CDR3 is 15 amino acids. With 5 bases removed from V and 3 bases from J, the gap between germline ends came to 13 bases. The germline gives CDR1 MNHEY, CDR2 SMNVEV (reference sequence). This chain's CDR3 is CASSPRRTSNEKLFF. The CDR3 DNA reads TGTGCCAGCAGTCCCAGGCGTACTTCTAATGAAAAACTGTTTTTT.

The rearrangement uses TRBV7-6 and TRBJ2-7, with TRBD2 matching over 7 bases. The V gene end was trimmed by 1 base and the J gene end by 2 bases; junction bases not matched to a gene: 5. The V gene's germline CDR1 is SGHVS and CDR2 FNYEAQ. The CDR3 spans 15 residues. CDR3 coding DNA: TGTGCCAGCAGCTTAGGTGCTAGCGGACCCTACGAGCAGTACTTC. Translation: CASSLGASGPYEQYF. Full variable domain (missing parts from reference TRBV7-6 and TRBJ2-7): GAGVSQSPRYKVTKRGQDVALRCDPISGHVSLYWYRQALGQGPEFLTYFNYEAQQDKSGLPNDRFSAERPEGSISTLTIQRTEQRDSAMYRCASSLGASGPYEQYFGPGTRLTVT.

The table lists this clone with a few counts. This chain joins TRBV6-5 and TRBJ1-5, with unresolved D. The V end lost 5 bases, the J end lost 0 bases, and 5 bases lay between the germline ends. The CDR3 consists of 13 residues. Germline V gene sequence: CDR1 MNHEY, CDR2 SVGAGI. The CDR3 region has the DNA TGTGCCAGCAGTCGAGGTAGCAATCAGCCCCAGCATTTT. This codes for CASSRGSNQPQHF.